This entry lists 7 T cell receptor beta chains sequenced from one sample in a study of regulatory T cells in long-lasting Graves disease (dated by TCRdb to about 2021). The method was multiplex PCR. The listed sequencing device is Illumina HiSeq 4000. To build TCR beta libraries, CDR3 regions were amplified by Arm-PCR using iRepertoire HTBI primers. TCRdb reprocessed the public reads (quality trimming at Q25 with fastp, clone calling with MiXCR) and kept in-frame beta chains. For every CDR3 protein sequence, its rows merge into one entry that carries the most common genes and DNA. This sample lists about 530,000 distinct CDR3 sequences; roughly 15% were detected once. Around 25% of the sample belongs to the ten largest clones. Per the publication, the time point label means: newly diagnosed GD, antithyroid drugs for less than 3 months. For both TCR sequencing and RNA sequencing, RNA was extracted from PBMCs using TRIzol.

The sample was also reused in another study, on T cells in Graves' hyperthyroidism and ophthalmopathy.

The sequencing used peripheral blood mononuclear cells (PBMCs), collected at new diagnosis, from a patient treated with antithyroid drugs. The receptors shown here come from a woman aged 40-65 years with Graves disease. Donor details come from another sample of the same person, matched by shared clones.

The genes are TRBV9 and TRBJ2-3; D might be TRBD1 (6 bases). Germline lookup yields CDR1 SGDLS and CDR2 YYNGEE. V gave up 0 bases and J gave up 6 bases, with 23 bases separating them. This CDR3 spans 18 amino acids. The DNA for the CDR3 is TGTGCCAGCAGCGTAGGGGTAACCAGGGGCAAAGACGGGGATACGCAGTATTTT. Its protein is CASSVGVTRGKDGDTQYF.

This clonotype was detected ten times or more. The chain has TRBV19 and TRBJ2-1, with 13 nucleotides matching TRBD2. The junction had 5 bases not matched to a gene; V was cut back by 6 bases and J by 3 bases. Germline V CDR1 and CDR2: LNHDA, SQIVND (reference sequence). CDR3 size: 16 residues. CDR3 in amino acids: CASRGLAGAYYNEQFF. The DNA for the CDR3 is TGTGCCAGTAGAGGACTAGCGGGGGCTTACTACAATGAGCAGTTCTTC.

V usage is TRBV12-3 or TRBV12-4 and J usage is TRBJ2-7; D gene unclear. This CDR3 comprises 14 residues. The V end was cut by 3 bases, the J end by 2 bases, with 11 bases between. CDR3 in amino acids: CASSFNVRTYEQYF. CDR3 nucleotides: TGTGCCAGCAGTTTTAATGTTAGGACCTACGAGCAGTACTTC.

At least ten counts were recorded for this clonotype. The chain employs TRBV7-9 and TRBJ1-1; D is ambiguous. The CDR3 has 17 residues. Germline CDR1 SEHNR, CDR2 FQNEAQ (reference sequence). Trimming removed 6 bases from V and 1 base from J, with 21 bases in between. CDR3 residues: CASSRLSPFARNTEAFF. The CDR3 coding sequence is TGTGCCAGCAGTCGCCTTTCCCCCTTTGCCAGGAACACTGAAGCTTTCTTT.

This clonotype was observed a few times. The CDR3 loop is CASSLTTGAEAFF. DNA of the CDR3: TGTGCCAGTAGTCTTACAACAGGGGCTGAAGCTTTCTTT. The V gene is TRBV19, the J gene TRBJ1-1; 7 bases agree with TRBD1. The CDR3 sequence is 13 residues long. Germline V CDR1 and CDR2: LNHDA, SQIVND (reference sequence). Losses at the gene ends were 5 bases for V and 6 bases for J; bases not matched to a gene: 6.

This chain uses TRBV2 with TRBJ2-7, with 9 bases that match TRBD1. This CDR3 has 13 residues. Germline CDR1 reads SNHLY; CDR2 reads FYNNEI. V was pared by 8 bases and J by 6 bases, with 8 bases of the junction left unmatched. The CDR3 spells CASDRDRVAEQYF. For the CDR3, the DNA is TGTGCCAGCGACCGGGACAGGGTTGCCGAGCAGTACTTC.

In the case of this clonotype: One junction end does not reproduce the germline sequence, and a read error may be involved. The genes are TRBV6-1 and TRBJ2-1; 16 nucleotides agree with TRBD2. The germline CDR1 and CDR2 sequences are MNHNS and SASEGT. The CDR3 is made up of 17 amino acids. The CDR3 DNA is TGTGCCAGCAGTCAGTGGGGACTAGCGGGGGGGCCGCATGAGCAGTCCTTC. Protein sequence: CASSQWGLAGGPHEQSF.